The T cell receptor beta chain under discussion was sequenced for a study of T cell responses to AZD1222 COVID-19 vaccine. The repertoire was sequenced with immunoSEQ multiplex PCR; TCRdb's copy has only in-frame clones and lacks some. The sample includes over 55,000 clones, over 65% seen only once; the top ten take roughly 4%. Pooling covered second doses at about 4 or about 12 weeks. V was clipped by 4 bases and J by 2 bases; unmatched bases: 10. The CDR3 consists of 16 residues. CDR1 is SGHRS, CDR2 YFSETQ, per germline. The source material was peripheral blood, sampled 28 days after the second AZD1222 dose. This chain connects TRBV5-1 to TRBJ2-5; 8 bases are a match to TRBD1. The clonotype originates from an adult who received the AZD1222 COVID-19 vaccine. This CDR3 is CASSQNGQGAQETQYF. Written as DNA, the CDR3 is TGCGCCAGCAGCCAAAATGGACAGGGTGCACAAGAGACCCAGTACTTC.